This entry lists 27 T cell receptor beta chains sequenced from one sample in a study of beta chain features in type 1 diabetes. The whole isolated RNA underwent reverse transcription, so sequencing captured expressed TCRB transcripts. Repertoires were generated with immunoSEQ multiplex PCR, while TCRdb's copy carries only in-frame clones and drops some. The sample lists under 450,000 clones, approximately 16% occurring once. The sequenced sample consisted of naive CD4+ T cells from blood. The receptors here all came from a woman younger than 35 in good health.

V usage is TRBV30 and J usage is TRBJ2-1; D is unclear. This CDR3 spans 14 amino acids. The V end lost 7 bases, the J end lost 0 bases, and 13 bases lay between the germline ends. Germline V lookup: CDR1 GTSNPN, CDR2 SVGIG (reference sequence). The CDR3 here is CASDMGSSYNEQFF. The CDR3 DNA sequence: TGTGCCTCGGATATGGGCAGCTCCTACAATGAGCAGTTCTTC.

The chain carries TRBV14 and TRBJ2-1, with TRBD2 matching over 8 bases. This CDR3 contains 14 residues. CDR1 is SGHDN and CDR2 is FVKESK in the germline V gene. The ends lost 1 base at V and 15 bases at J; junction bases unmatched: 11. The DNA of the CDR3 is TGTGCCAGCAGCCAAGGGAGAAAAGCGGGAGTGGCGTTCTTC. This gives the protein CASSQGRKAGVAFF.

This clone was recorded a few times. V is TRBV30 and J is TRBJ2-3; no firm D call. V lost 1 base and J lost 0, with 11 bases in between. The CDR3 has 15 residues. Germline CDR1 and CDR2: GTSNPN and SVGIG (reference sequence). Here the CDR3 reads CAWSEDSPSTDTQYF. CDR3 nucleotides: TGTGCCTGGAGTGAAGACTCCCCTAGCACAGATACGCAGTATTTT.

This clone appeared a few times. V is TRBV18 and J is TRBJ1-2; 8 bases fit TRBD1. V shed 2 bases and J 3 bases; nucleotides not matched to a gene: 8. CDR1 is KGHSH and CDR2 is LQKENI in the germline V gene. The CDR3 sequence is 16 residues long. The chain's CDR3 is CASSPRVDRGDYGYTF. CDR3 in DNA: TGTGCCAGCTCACCAAGGGTCGACAGGGGAGACTATGGCTACACCTTC.

The chain recombines TRBV2 with TRBJ2-3, with TRBD2 identical over 8 bases. The CDR3 consists of 15 residues. V shed 3 bases and J 1 base; nucleotides not matched to a gene: 3. From germline, CDR1 is SNHLY and CDR2 FYNNEI. CDR3 sequence (DNA): TGTGCCAGCAGTGAGGAGCGGGGGCGCACAGATACGCAGTATTTT. Amino acid sequence: CASSEERGRTDTQYF. The full variable domain, with the rest looked up from reference TRBV2 and TRBJ2-3, is EPEVTQTPSHQVTQMGQEVILRCVPISNHLYFYWYRQILGQKVEFLVSFYNNEISEKSEIFDDQFSVERPDGSNFTLKIRSTKLEDSAMYFCASSEERGRTDTQYFGPGTRLTVL.

The chain has TRBV7-2 and TRBJ2-2, with 9 bases matching TRBD1. The CDR3 has 15 residues. V shed 5 bases, J shed 5 bases, and the junction held 6 bases outside the gene matches. Per the germline V gene, CDR1 is SGHTA and CDR2 is FQGNSA. The CDR3 spells CASSLGQGLTGELFF. CDR3 DNA sequence: TGTGCCAGCAGCCTTGGACAGGGGCTGACCGGGGAGCTGTTTTTT.

The CDR3 bases are TGTGCCAGTAGGAGGGCGGCTCAAGAGACCCAGTACTTC. It specifies CASRRAAQETQYF. The J gene is TRBJ2-5, the V gene TRBV19; a possible D gene is TRBD2 (5 bases). The V end was cut by 6 bases, the J end by 2 bases, with 10 bases between. CDR3 length: 13 amino acids. CDR1 and CDR2 (germline): LNHDA, SQIVND (reference sequence).

The rearrangement links TRBV27 to TRBJ1-5, with D possibly being TRBD1 (6 bases). Per the germline V gene, CDR1 is MNHEY and CDR2 is SMNVEV (reference sequence). V lost 7 bases to trimming and J lost 7 bases, with 14 bases between them. The CDR3 has 13 amino acids. The CDR3 bases are TGTGCCAGCACTTGGGCGACAGGCCAGCCCCAGCATTTT. Translation gives CASTWATGQPQHF.

The V gene is TRBV27, the J gene TRBJ2-5, with D maybe TRBD2 (6 bases). This CDR3 has 13 residues. V was shortened by 8 bases and J by 7 bases, with 17 bases between the two germline ends. The germline CDR1 and CDR2 sequences are MNHEY and SMNVEV (reference sequence). The CDR3 is CASRLQTRGTQYF. The DNA of the CDR3 is TGTGCCAGCCGCCTACAAACGCGGGGGACCCAGTACTTC.

V gene TRBV18 combines with J gene TRBJ1-1; D call uncertain. CDR1 and CDR2 (germline): KGHSH, LQKENI. Trimming cost V 3 bases and J 1 base, with 15 bases left between them. CDR3 length: 16 residues. The CDR3 loop is CASSPTESARNTEAFF. As DNA, the CDR3 is TGTGCCAGCTCACCTACAGAAAGTGCCCGGAACACTGAAGCTTTCTTT.

This chain links TRBV6-5 with TRBJ2-7; tentatively, D is TRBD1 (5 bases). Per germline, CDR1 MNHEY and CDR2 SVGAGI. Trimming pared 6 bases from V and 0 bases from J, leaving 12 bases between. The CDR3 has 14 amino acids. Here the CDR3 DNA reads TGTGCCAGCAGCCGCGGACACATCTCCTACGAGCAGTACTTC. It yields the protein CASSRGHISYEQYF.

This clone was detected a few times. The V gene is TRBV6-5, the J gene TRBJ2-7; 11 bases are shared with TRBD1. V shed 6 bases, J shed 5 bases, and the junction held 6 bases outside the gene matches. The germline V gene has CDR1 MNHEY and CDR2 SVGAGI. The CDR3 has 14 residues. CDR3 bases: TGTGCCAGCAGGTCGGGACAGGGGGTACACGAGCAGTACTTC. It yields the protein CASRSGQGVHEQYF.

The rearrangement uses TRBV4-3 and TRBJ1-1; possible D gene TRBD1, 6 bases. Germline V CDR1 and CDR2: LGHNA, YSLEER. CDR3 length: 15 residues. V dropped 1 base and J dropped 6 bases, with 15 bases sitting between them. The CDR3 is CASSQVGGWVPEAFF. DNA for the CDR3: TGCGCCAGCAGCCAAGTAGGGGGTTGGGTGCCTGAAGCTTTCTTT.

This clone has only a few counts. The CDR3 loop is CASSRTGATNEKLFF. The CDR3 region has the DNA TGTGCCAGCAGCCGTACGGGGGCAACTAATGAAAAACTGTTTTTT. The chain carries TRBV5-4 and TRBJ1-4; TRBD1 is a possible D gene (5 bases). V lost 4 bases to trimming and J lost 0 bases, with 10 bases between them. This CDR3 spans 15 amino acids. The V gene's germline CDR1 is SGHNT and CDR2 YYREEE (reference sequence).

A few counts support this clone. The V call is TRBV9, the J call TRBJ2-7, with D possibly TRBD2 on 5 matching bases. The germline gives CDR1 SGDLS, CDR2 YYNGEE. The CDR3 is 13 residues long. V lost 3 bases, J lost 5 bases, and 12 bases lay in between. The CDR3 nucleotides read TGTGCCAGCAGCGGAGGGCCCGTTCACGAGCAGTACTTC. Residues: CASSGGPVHEQYF.

In this sample, this clone turned up a few times. The chain uses TRBV5-1 and TRBJ2-3; a possible D gene is TRBD2 (5 bases). In germline, CDR1 is SGHRS, CDR2 YFSETQ. The CDR3 runs 14 residues. The V end was cut by 2 bases, the J end by 6 bases, with 13 bases between. CDR3 amino acids: CASSFGEYVDTQYF. The DNA for the CDR3 is TGCGCCAGCAGCTTTGGGGAGTACGTCGATACGCAGTATTTT.

The chain is built from TRBV9 and TRBJ2-1, with no clear D. Per germline, CDR1 SGDLS and CDR2 YYNGEE. Trimming removed 0 bases from V and 8 bases from J, with 9 bases in between. CDR3 length equals 13 residues. Here the CDR3 DNA reads TGTGCCAGCAGCGTAGAGCTCCGTCATGAGCAGTTCTTC. Amino acids: CASSVELRHEQFF.

The table lists this clone with a few counts. The chain couples TRBV28 to TRBJ1-2; D perhaps matches TRBD1 (5 bases). With 8 bases removed from V and 4 bases from J, the gap between germline ends came to 14 bases. This CDR3 spans 13 amino acids. Germline loops: CDR1 MDHEN, CDR2 SYDVKM. The CDR3 sequence is CASGDGGSYGYTF. DNA for the CDR3: TGTGCCAGCGGGGACGGAGGGAGCTATGGCTACACCTTC.

The chain uses TRBV5-6 and TRBJ2-1; maybe TRBD1 (5 bases). The V gene's germline CDR1 is SGHDT and CDR2 YYEEEE. Trimming took 3 bases from V and 0 from J, leaving 10 bases between them. CDR3 length equals 15 residues. CDR3 nucleotides: TGTGCCAGCAGCTGGGGTAGGGGCTCCTACAATGAGCAGTTCTTC. It is translated as CASSWGRGSYNEQFF.

This clone occurred a few times. V is TRBV4-3 and J is TRBJ1-4; no clear D. Germline values: CDR1 LGHNA, CDR2 YSLEER. Trimming left V 0 bases short and J 0 bases short, with 8 bases between. The CDR3 has 16 residues. The CDR3 protein is CASSQDKIATNEKLFF. The DNA of the CDR3 is TGCGCCAGCAGCCAAGATAAAATAGCAACTAATGAAAAACTGTTTTTT.

This rearrangement joins TRBV5-1 to TRBJ2-2; tentatively, D is TRBD1 (6 bases). This CDR3 is 14 amino acids long. Trimming left V 4 bases short and J 5 bases short, with 12 bases between. Germline-derived CDR1 and CDR2 are SGHRS and YFSETQ. CDR3 loop: CASSEGVWTGELFF. In DNA, the CDR3 is TGCGCCAGCAGCGAGGGGGTATGGACCGGGGAGCTGTTTTTT.

The chain combines TRBV11-2 with TRBJ2-5; D might be TRBD2 (6 bases). V gave up 0 bases and J gave up 2 bases, with 10 bases separating them. Germline CDR1 and CDR2: SGHAT and FQNNGV. The CDR3 has 15 amino acids. CDR3 residues: CASSLDWRGQETQYF. The CDR3 region has the DNA TGTGCCAGCAGCTTAGATTGGAGGGGTCAAGAGACCCAGTACTTC.

This clone came up a few times. The chain has TRBV29-1 and TRBJ1-2, with TRBD1 as a possible D gene (5 bases). The CDR3 is 13 residues long. The germline V gene has CDR1 SQVTM and CDR2 ANQGSEA. V was shortened by 2 bases and J by 4 bases, with 11 bases between the two germline ends. In nucleotides, the CDR3 is TGCAGCGTTGAATATCAGGGCGTCTATGGCTACACCTTC. As protein: CSVEYQGVYGYTF.

The gene calls are TRBV5-1 and TRBJ2-7; TRBD2 matches 10 bases. The germline V gene has CDR1 SGHRS and CDR2 YFSETQ. The junction had 1 base not matched to a gene; V was cut back by 4 bases and J by 0 bases. This CDR3 region has 14 residues. The CDR3 DNA reads as TGCGCCAGCAGCCCTAGCGGGAGCTCCTACGAGCAGTACTTC. Translating gives CASSPSGSSYEQYF.

CDR3 protein: CATATSGYEQYF. The CDR3, as DNA: TGTGCCACCGCGACTAGCGGCTACGAGCAGTACTTC. The V and J genes are TRBV19 and TRBJ2-7; 9 positions match TRBD2. Losses at the gene ends were 10 bases for V and 3 bases for J; bases not matched to a gene: 4. Germline CDR1 and CDR2: LNHDA and SQIVND (reference sequence). The CDR3 length is 12 residues.

The chain carries TRBV30 and TRBJ2-7; 9 bases map to TRBD2. The CDR3 is 17 residues long. With 1 base clipped from V and 4 bases from J, the junction kept 14 bases outside the gene matches. Germline V lookup: CDR1 GTSNPN, CDR2 SVGIG (reference sequence). CDR3 in DNA: TGTGCCTGGAGTGCCCCTAGGGGCGCTAGCGGGATTTACGAGCAGTACTTC. It specifies CAWSAPRGASGIYEQYF.

This clone has just a few counts. The CDR3 nucleotides read TGTGCCACCAGATCTGCCGGGACAGCTAACTATGGCTACACCTTC. It yields the protein CATRSAGTANYGYTF. The V gene is TRBV15, the J gene TRBJ1-2, with 7 nucleotides matching TRBD1. J lost 0 bases, V lost 6 bases, and 7 bases had no gene match. The germline gives CDR1 LNHNV, CDR2 YYDKDF (reference sequence). The CDR3 sequence is 15 residues long. Filled out from reference TRBV15 and TRBJ1-2, the complete variable domain reads DAMVIQNPRYQVTQFGKPVTLSCSQTLNHNVMYWYQQKSSQAPKLLFHYYDKDFNNEADTPDNFQSRRPNTSFCFLDIRSPGLGDTAMYLCATRSAGTANYGYTFGSGTRLTVV.